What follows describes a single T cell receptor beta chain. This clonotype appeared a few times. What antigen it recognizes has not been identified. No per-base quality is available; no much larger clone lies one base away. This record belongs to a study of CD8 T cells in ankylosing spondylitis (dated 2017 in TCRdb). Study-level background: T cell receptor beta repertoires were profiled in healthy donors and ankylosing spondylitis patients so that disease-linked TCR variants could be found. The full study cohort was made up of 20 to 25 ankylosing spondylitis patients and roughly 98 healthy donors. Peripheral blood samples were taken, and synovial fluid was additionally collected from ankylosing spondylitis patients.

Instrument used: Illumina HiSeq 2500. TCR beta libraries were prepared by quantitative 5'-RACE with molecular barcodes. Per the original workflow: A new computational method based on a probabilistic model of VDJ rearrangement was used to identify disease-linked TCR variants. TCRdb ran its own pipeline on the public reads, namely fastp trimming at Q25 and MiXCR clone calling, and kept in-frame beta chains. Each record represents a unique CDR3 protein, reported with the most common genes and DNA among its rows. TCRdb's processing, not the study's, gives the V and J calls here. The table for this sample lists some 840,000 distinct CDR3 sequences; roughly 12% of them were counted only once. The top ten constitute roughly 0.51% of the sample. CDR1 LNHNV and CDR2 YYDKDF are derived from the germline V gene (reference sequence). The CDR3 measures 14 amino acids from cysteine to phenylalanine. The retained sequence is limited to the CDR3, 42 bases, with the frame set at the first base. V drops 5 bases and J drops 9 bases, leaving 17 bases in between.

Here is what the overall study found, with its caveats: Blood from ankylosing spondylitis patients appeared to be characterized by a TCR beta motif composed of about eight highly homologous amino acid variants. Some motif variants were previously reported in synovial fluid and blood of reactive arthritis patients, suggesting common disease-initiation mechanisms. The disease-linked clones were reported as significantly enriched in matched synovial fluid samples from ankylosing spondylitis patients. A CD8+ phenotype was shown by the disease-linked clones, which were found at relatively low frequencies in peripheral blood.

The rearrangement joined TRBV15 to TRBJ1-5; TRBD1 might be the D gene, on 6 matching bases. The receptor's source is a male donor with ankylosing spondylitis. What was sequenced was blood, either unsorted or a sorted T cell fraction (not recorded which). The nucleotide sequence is TGTGCCACCAGCGAGGGCGGGGGGCGATGGCCCCAGCATTTT. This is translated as CATSEGGGRWPQHF.